These T cell receptor beta chains were read from a single sample in a study of cytomegalovirus exposure and HLA in healthy donors. Data came from immunoSEQ multiplex PCR; TCRdb stores just in-frame clones and leaves some out. The table lists some 170,000 clones, around 77% of them singletons. The sequencing sample was made of PBMCs. These TCRs come from a woman aged 25 to 39 in good health and CMV-seronegative. CDR3s include the opening cysteine and the closing phenylalanine or tryptophan. The order of the fields is clone size, D gene, J gene, V gene, CDR3 length, CDR3 DNA, CDR3 protein. The D gene is left open where the match is weak. Clone size is not always given. Where it is, it says once, few, many or a class for expanded clones.

>-|-|TRBJ2-3|TRBV7-9|14
TGTGCCAGCAGCTTCGGCGGGGGCCCAGATACGCAGTATTTT
CASSFGGGPDTQYF
>few|TRBD1|TRBJ1-2|TRBV2|13
TGTGCCAGCAAGGGACAGCTAAACTATGGCTACACCTTC
CASKGQLNYGYTF
>-|TRBD2|TRBJ2-3|TRBV12-5|14
TGTGCTAGTGGTTTTTCGGGGGGTCGGGATACGCAGTATTTT
CASGFSGGRDTQYF
>-|-|TRBJ1-2|TRBV2|12
TGTGCCAGCAGTACCGGGTCCTATGGCTACCCCTTC
CASSTGSYGYPF
>few|TRBD1|TRBJ1-2|TRBV5-1|16
TGCGCCAGCAGCTCCGGGACAGGGGGGTCCTTCTATGGCTACACCTTC
CASSSGTGGSFYGYTF
>-|-|TRBJ2-7|TRBV11-2|15
TGTGCCAGCAGCCGCGGGGCCTTACTAGCCTACGAGCAGTACTTC
CASSRGALLAYEQYF
>once|-|TRBJ1-2|TRBV4-2|15
TGTGCCAGCAGCCAAGATAAGGCGACGGCGGGTGGCTACACCTTC
CASSQDKATAGGYTF
>-|-|TRBJ2-7|TRBV30|14
TGTGCCTGGAGTCCGGGATCCCAGTTCTACGAGCAGTACTTC
CAWSPGSQFYEQYF
>-|-|TRBJ1-4|TRBV18|16
TGTGCCAGCTCAGTCGGTGGGGCGGCAGTTTCTGAAAAACTGTTTTTT
CASSVGGAAVSEKLFF
>-|-|TRBJ1-2|TRBV5-1|16
TGCGCCAGCAGCTCCTACAACCCAGGGGACGTCTATGGCTACACCTTC
CASSSYNPGDVYGYTF
>-|TRBD1|TRBJ2-2|TRBV19|16
TGTGCCAGTAGTATATACAGGGGGCGCCGGACCGGGGAGCTGTTTTTT
CASSIYRGRRTGELFF
>-|TRBD1|TRBJ2-1|TRBV5-1|15
TGCGCCAGCAGCGATCGGACAGGGGTCTACAATGAGCAGTTCTTC
CASSDRTGVYNEQFF
>-|TRBD2|TRBJ2-1|TRBV7-6|18
TGTGCCAGCAGCTTACGGAGCGGGGGGCCGAGCTCCTACAATGAGCAGTTCTTC
CASSLRSGGPSSYNEQFF
>-|TRBD2|TRBJ2-2|TRBV4-2|16
TGTGCCAGCAGCCCAGGGACTAGCGGGGGGGCCGGGGAGCTGTTTTTT
CASSPGTSGGAGELFF
>few|-|TRBJ2-3|TRBV7-3|13
TGTGCCTCAGGGTGGGCCGGCACAGATACGCAGTATTTT
CASGWAGTDTQYF
>-|TRBD2|TRBJ2-7|TRBV7-9|13
TGTGCCAGCAGCTGGCGGGGGGACTACGAGCAGTACTTC
CASSWRGDYEQYF
>-|TRBD1|TRBJ1-2|TRBV5-1|16
TGCGCCAGCAGCCCCAACCTAGGGACAGGTAACTATGGCTACACCTTC
CASSPNLGTGNYGYTF
>-|TRBD1|TRBJ1-1|TRBV27|16
TGTGCCAGCAGTCCACTGGGGACAGCGATGAACACTGAAGCTTTCTTT
CASSPLGTAMNTEAFF
>-|TRBD1|TRBJ1-1|TRBV18|14
TGTGCCAGCTCACGGGACAGGCTGAGGACTGAAGCTTTCTTT
CASSRDRLRTEAFF
>-|TRBD1|TRBJ2-5|TRBV29-1|15
TGCAGCGGGTCCCAAACAGGGGGCATTGGAGAGACCCAGTACTTC
CSGSQTGGIGETQYF